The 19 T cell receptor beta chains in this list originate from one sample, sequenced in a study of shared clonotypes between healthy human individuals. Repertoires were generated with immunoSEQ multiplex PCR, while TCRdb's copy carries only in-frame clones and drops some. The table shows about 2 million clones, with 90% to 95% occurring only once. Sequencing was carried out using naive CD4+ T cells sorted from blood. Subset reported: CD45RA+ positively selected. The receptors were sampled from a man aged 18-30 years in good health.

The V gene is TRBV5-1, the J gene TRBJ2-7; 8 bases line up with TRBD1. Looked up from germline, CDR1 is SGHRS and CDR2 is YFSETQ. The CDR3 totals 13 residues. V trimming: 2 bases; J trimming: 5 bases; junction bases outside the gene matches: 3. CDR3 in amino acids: CASSFDRGNEQYF. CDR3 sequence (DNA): TGCGCCAGCAGCTTCGACAGGGGCAACGAGCAGTACTTC.

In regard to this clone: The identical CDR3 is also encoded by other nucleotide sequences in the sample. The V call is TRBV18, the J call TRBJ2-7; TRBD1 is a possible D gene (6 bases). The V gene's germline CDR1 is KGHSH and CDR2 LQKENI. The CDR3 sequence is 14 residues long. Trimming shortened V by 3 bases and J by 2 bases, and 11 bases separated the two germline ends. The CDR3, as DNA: TGTGCCAGCTCACCCCCGGACAGTCCCTACGAGCAGTACTTC. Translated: CASSPPDSPYEQYF.

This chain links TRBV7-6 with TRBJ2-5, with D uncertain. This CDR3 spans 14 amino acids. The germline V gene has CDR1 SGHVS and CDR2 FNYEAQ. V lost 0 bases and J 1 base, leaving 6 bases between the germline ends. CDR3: CASSLARFQETQYF. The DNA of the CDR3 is TGTGCCAGCAGCTTAGCGCGGTTCCAAGAGACCCAGTACTTC.

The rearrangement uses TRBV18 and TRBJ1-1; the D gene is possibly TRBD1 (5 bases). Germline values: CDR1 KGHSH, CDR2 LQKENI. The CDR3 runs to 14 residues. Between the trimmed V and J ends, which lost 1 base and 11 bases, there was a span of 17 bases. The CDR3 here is CASSPLDTQERAFF. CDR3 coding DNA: TGTGCCAGCTCACCACTGGACACCCAAGAGCGGGCTTTCTTT.

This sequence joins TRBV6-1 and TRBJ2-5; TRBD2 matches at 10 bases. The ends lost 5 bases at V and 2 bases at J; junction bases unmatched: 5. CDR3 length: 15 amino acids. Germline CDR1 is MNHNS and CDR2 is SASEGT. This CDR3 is CASSRTSGGQETQYF. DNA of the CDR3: TGTGCCAGCAGTCGGACTAGCGGCGGACAAGAGACCCAGTACTTC.

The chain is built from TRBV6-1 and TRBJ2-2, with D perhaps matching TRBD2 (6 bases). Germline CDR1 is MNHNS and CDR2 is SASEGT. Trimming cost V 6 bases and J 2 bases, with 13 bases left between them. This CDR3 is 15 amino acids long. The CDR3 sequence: CASRIVGLNTGELFF. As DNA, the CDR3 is TGTGCCAGCAGAATAGTGGGACTCAACACCGGGGAGCTGTTTTTT.

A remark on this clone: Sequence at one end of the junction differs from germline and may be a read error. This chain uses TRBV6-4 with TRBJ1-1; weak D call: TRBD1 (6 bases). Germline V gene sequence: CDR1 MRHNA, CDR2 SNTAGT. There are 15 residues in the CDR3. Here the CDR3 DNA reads TGTGCCATCAGTGCCAAAAAGGGGGTGAACACTGAAGCTTTCTTT. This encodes CAISAKKGVNTEAFF.

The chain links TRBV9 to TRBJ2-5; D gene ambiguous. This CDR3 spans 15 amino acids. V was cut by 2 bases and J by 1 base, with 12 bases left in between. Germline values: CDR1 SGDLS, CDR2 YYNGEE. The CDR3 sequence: CASSVSSRFQETQYF. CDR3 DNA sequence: TGTGCCAGCAGCGTCTCCTCGAGGTTCCAAGAGACCCAGTACTTC.

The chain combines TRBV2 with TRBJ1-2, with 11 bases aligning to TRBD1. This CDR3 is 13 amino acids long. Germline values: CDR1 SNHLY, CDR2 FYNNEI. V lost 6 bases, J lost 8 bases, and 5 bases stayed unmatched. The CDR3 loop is CASRAGQGAGYTF. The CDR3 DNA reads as TGTGCCAGCAGGGCCGGACAGGGGGCCGGCTACACCTTC.

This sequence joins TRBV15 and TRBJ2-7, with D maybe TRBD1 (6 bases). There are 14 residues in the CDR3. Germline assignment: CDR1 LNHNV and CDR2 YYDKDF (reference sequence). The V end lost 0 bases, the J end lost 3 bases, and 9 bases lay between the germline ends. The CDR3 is CATSRDQQGYEQYF. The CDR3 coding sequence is TGTGCCACCAGCAGAGACCAACAGGGCTACGAGCAGTACTTC. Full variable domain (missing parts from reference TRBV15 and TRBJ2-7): DAMVIQNPRYQVTQFGKPVTLSCSQTLNHNVMYWYQQKSSQAPKLLFHYYDKDFNNEADTPDNFQSRRPNTSFCFLDIRSPGLGDTAMYLCATSRDQQGYEQYFGPGTRLTVT.

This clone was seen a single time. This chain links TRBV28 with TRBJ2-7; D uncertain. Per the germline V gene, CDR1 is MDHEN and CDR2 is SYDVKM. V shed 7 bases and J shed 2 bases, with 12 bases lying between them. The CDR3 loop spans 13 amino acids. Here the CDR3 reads CASTDRQPYEQYF. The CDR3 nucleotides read TGTGCCAGCACGGACCGCCAACCCTACGAGCAGTACTTC. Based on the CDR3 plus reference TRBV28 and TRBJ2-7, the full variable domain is DVKVTQSSRYLVKRTGEKVFLECVQDMDHENMFWYRQDPGLGLRLIYFSYDVKMKEKGDIPEGYSVSREKKERFSLILESASTNQTSMYLCASTDRQPYEQYFGPGTRLTVT.

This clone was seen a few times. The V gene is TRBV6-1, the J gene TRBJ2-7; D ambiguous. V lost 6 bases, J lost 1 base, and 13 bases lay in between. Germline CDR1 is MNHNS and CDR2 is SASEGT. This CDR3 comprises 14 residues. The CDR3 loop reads CASSGRTESYEQYF. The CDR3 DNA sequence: TGTGCCAGCAGCGGACGGACCGAGTCCTACGAGCAGTACTTC.

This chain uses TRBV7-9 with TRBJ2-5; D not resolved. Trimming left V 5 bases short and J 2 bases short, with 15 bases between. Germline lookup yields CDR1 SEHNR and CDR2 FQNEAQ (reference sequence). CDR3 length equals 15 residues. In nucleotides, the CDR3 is TGTGCCAGCAGCGCAAACCCAGGTGCTCAAGAGACCCAGTACTTC. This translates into CASSANPGAQETQYF.

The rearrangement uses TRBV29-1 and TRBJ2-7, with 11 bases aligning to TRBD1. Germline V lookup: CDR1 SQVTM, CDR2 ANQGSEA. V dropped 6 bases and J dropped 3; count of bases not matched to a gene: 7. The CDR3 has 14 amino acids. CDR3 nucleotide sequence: TGCAGCGTAGGACAGGGGGCAGAAGTCTACGAGCAGTACTTC. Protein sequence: CSVGQGAEVYEQYF.

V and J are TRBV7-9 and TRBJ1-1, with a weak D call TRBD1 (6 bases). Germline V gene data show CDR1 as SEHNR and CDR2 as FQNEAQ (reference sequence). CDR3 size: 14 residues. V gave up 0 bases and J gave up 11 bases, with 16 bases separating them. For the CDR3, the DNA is TGTGCCAGCAGCTTAGCGGAGACAGGAGCGAGGGCTTTCTTT. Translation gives CASSLAETGARAFF.

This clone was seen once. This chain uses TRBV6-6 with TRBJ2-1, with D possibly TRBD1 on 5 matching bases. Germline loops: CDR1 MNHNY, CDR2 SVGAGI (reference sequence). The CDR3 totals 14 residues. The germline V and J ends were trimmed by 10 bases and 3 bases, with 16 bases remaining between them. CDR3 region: CATLVGQNYNEQFF. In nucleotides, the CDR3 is TGTGCCACCCTCGTGGGGCAGAACTACAATGAGCAGTTCTTC.

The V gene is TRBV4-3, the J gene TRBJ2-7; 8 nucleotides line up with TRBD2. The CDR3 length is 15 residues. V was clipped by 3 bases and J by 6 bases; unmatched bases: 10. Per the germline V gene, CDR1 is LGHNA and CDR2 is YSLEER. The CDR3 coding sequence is TGCGCCAGCAGCCAGTGGGGACTAGGAAAATTCGAGCAGTACTTC. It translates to CASSQWGLGKFEQYF.

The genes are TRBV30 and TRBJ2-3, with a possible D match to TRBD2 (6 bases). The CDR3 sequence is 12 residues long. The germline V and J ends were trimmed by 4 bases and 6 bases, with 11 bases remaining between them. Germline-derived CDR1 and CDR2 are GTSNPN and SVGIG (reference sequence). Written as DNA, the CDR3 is TGTGCCTGGATGGCGGGGTCCGATACGCAGTATTTT. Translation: CAWMAGSDTQYF.

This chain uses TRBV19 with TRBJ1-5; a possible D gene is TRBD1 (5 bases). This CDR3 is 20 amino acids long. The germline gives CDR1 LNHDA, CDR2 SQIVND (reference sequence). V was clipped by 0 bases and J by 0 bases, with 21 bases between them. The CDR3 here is CASSIDPEFRGGTSNQPQHF. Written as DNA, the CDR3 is TGTGCCAGTAGTATAGATCCTGAATTTCGGGGAGGGACTAGCAATCAGCCCCAGCATTTT.